Presented here are 25 T cell receptor beta chains from one specimen sequenced in a study of blood T cell repertoires in COVID-19. TCRdb keeps only in-frame clones here, not all; method: immunoSEQ multiplex PCR. The repertoire holds under 250,000 clones, with about nine tenths as singletons. The material sequenced was PBMCs or T cells enriched from blood (not recorded which). These receptors were collected from a man aged 40-55 years who had recovered from COVID-19.

The rearrangement uses TRBV19 and TRBJ1-1, with TRBD1 identical over 9 bases. CDR3 size: 14 residues. Germline lookup yields CDR1 LNHDA and CDR2 SQIVND (reference sequence). The junction had 3 bases not matched to a gene; V was cut back by 1 base and J by 6 bases. The CDR3 sequence is CASSIGQGGSEAFF. In nucleotides, the CDR3 is TGTGCCAGTAGTATAGGACAGGGGGGATCTGAAGCTTTCTTT. Supplemented by reference TRBV19 and TRBJ1-1, the full variable domain reads DGGITQSPKYLFRKEGQNVTLSCEQNLNHDAMYWYRQDPGQGLRLIYYSQIVNDFQKGDIAEGYSVSREKKESFPLTVTSAQKNPTAFYLCASSIGQGGSEAFFGQGTRLTVV.

The chain joins TRBV29-1 to TRBJ1-1; 7 nucleotides line up with TRBD1. The trim removed 6 bases at V and 4 bases at J, leaving 8 bases unmatched. Germline V gene sequence: CDR1 SQVTM, CDR2 ANQGSEA. The CDR3 totals 13 residues. DNA of the CDR3: TGCAGCGTGTACAGGGGTTTGGGCACTGAAGCTTTCTTT. This encodes CSVYRGLGTEAFF.

The chain employs TRBV11-2 and TRBJ2-3, with 8 positions matching TRBD2. Germline V gene sequence: CDR1 SGHAT, CDR2 FQNNGV. The CDR3 is 16 residues long. V trimming: 1 base; J trimming: 2 bases; junction bases outside the gene matches: 5. CDR3 bases: TGTGCCAGCAGCTTAGGAGCGGGGGCATTCACAGATACGCAGTATTTT. Translating it yields CASSLGAGAFTDTQYF.

This clone showed up just once. The chain employs TRBV5-1 and TRBJ2-5; possible D gene TRBD2, 5 bases. Germline assignment: CDR1 SGHRS and CDR2 YFSETQ. This CDR3 comprises 14 residues. Trimming took 2 bases from V and 1 from J, leaving 9 bases between them. CDR3 sequence reads: CASSFTDFQETQYF. DNA of the CDR3: TGCGCCAGCAGCTTCACGGACTTCCAAGAGACCCAGTACTTC.

The chain recombines TRBV14 with TRBJ1-6, with D possibly being TRBD1 (6 bases). Per germline, CDR1 SGHDN and CDR2 FVKESK. The CDR3 has 14 residues. The ends were cut back, 7 bases at V and 7 bases at J, with 14 bases in the middle. CDR3 protein: CASTDVRGNSPLHF. In DNA form, the CDR3 reads TGTGCCAGCACGGATGTTAGGGGGAATTCACCCCTCCACTTT. Using reference TRBV14 and TRBJ1-6 for the parts outside the CDR3, the full variable domain is EAGVTQFPSHSVIEKGQTVTLRCDPISGHDNLYWYRRVMGKEIKFLLHFVKESKQDESGMPNNRFLAERTGGTYSTLKVQPAELEDSGVYFCASTDVRGNSPLHFGNGTRLTVT.

This clone was recorded once. V gene TRBV28 combines with J gene TRBJ2-1, with a tentative D call TRBD1 (6 bases). With 8 bases removed from V and 1 base from J, the gap between germline ends came to 15 bases. Germline CDR1 and CDR2: MDHEN and SYDVKM. CDR3 length: 15 amino acids. This CDR3 reads CASWDIQRSYNEQFF. DNA of the CDR3: TGTGCCAGCTGGGACATTCAGAGGTCCTACAATGAGCAGTTCTTC.

The sample holds a few counts of this clone. V and J are TRBV30 and TRBJ2-5, with D possibly matching TRBD2 (6 bases). The CDR3 runs to 14 residues. The V end was cut by 0 bases, the J end by 7 bases, with 15 bases between. The germline V gene has CDR1 GTSNPN and CDR2 SVGIG (reference sequence). This CDR3 reads CAWSVKSMRGTQYF. The CDR3 nucleotides are TGTGCCTGGAGTGTAAAATCAATGCGGGGGACCCAGTACTTC.

Of note for this clone: The sample has other DNA sequences that encode this CDR3 too. This sequence joins TRBV28 and TRBJ2-7; D perhaps matches TRBD1 (5 bases). The CDR3 length is 13 residues. CDR1 is MDHEN and CDR2 is SYDVKM in the germline V gene. Trimming took 6 bases from V and 1 from J, leaving 10 bases between them. The CDR3 is CASRGQGSYEQYF. CDR3 bases: TGTGCCAGCAGGGGGCAGGGATCCTACGAGCAGTACTTC.

This clone was observed a few times. This sequence joins TRBV3-1 (or the pseudogene TRBV3-2) and TRBJ1-1; D gene ambiguous. Between the trimmed V and J ends, which lost 0 bases and 1 base, there was a span of 6 bases. The CDR3 consists of 14 residues. Germline CDR1 LGHDT, CDR2 YNNKEL (reference sequence). The DNA for the CDR3 is TGTGCCAGCAGCCAAGACAGGTCGAACACTGAAGCTTTCTTT. Its translation is CASSQDRSNTEAFF.

The chain employs TRBV7-8 and TRBJ1-2; possibly TRBD1 for D (5 bases). The CDR3 runs to 16 residues. The germline CDR1 and CDR2 sequences are SGHVS and FQNEAQ. The V and J ends lost 5 bases and 3 bases respectively, with 19 bases between them. The CDR3 DNA sequence: TGTGCCAGCAGCGGAAGGAGGACAAGGAGGGACTATGGCTACACCTTC. Amino acid sequence: CASSGRRTRRDYGYTF.

This clone is medium-sized (0.01 to 0.1%) by share. The gene calls are TRBV27 and TRBJ1-6, with unresolved D. V lost 8 bases, J lost 10 bases, and 15 bases lay in between. Germline CDR1 MNHEY, CDR2 SMNVEV (reference sequence). The CDR3 runs to 13 residues. CDR3 bases: TGTGCCAGCCGGTCTTCGGGGAAATCACCCCTCCACTTT. Translated: CASRSSGKSPLHF.

V is TRBV5-1 and J is TRBJ2-7, with D perhaps TRBD2 (5 bases). V was clipped by 4 bases and J by 0 bases, with 8 bases between them. Per the germline V gene, CDR1 is SGHRS and CDR2 is YFSETQ. This CDR3 contains 13 residues. The CDR3 reads CASSHGDSYEQYF. In DNA, the CDR3 is TGCGCCAGCAGCCACGGGGACTCCTACGAGCAGTACTTC.

This chain joins TRBV21-1 and TRBJ2-2; TRBD1 is taken as the D call from the table, unchecked against the DNA. TRBV21-1 is given as a pseudogene. CDR3 length equals 17 residues. In nucleotides, the CDR3 is TGTGCCAGCAGCAAAGGGGACAGGGGTATTGACACCGGGGAGCTGTTTTTT. Its translation is CASSKGDRGIDTGELFF.

V and J are TRBV27 and TRBJ1-2; possible D gene TRBD1, 6 bases. The CDR3 runs 12 residues. Looked up from germline, CDR1 is MNHEY and CDR2 is SMNVEV (reference sequence). Deletions cut 4 bases from V and 5 bases from J, with 8 bases between. As DNA, the CDR3 is TGTGCCAGCAGTTCCCAGGGGTATGGCTACACCTTC. This translates into CASSSQGYGYTF.

The CDR3 loop is CASSRRSPDTGELFF. CDR3 in DNA: TGTGCCAGCAGCCGACGGAGTCCTGACACCGGGGAGCTGTTTTTT. The chain employs TRBV14 and TRBJ2-2; no clear D. V was trimmed by 4 bases and J by 3 bases, leaving 12 bases between them. The germline V gene encodes CDR1 SGHDN and CDR2 FVKESK. The CDR3 consists of 15 residues.

The chain links TRBV6-2 or TRBV6-3 to TRBJ1-5; a weak D match, TRBD1 (6 bases). CDR1 and CDR2 (germline): MNHEY, SVGEGT. This CDR3 comprises 14 residues. The ends were cut back, 5 bases at V and 4 bases at J, with 12 bases in the middle. CDR3 sequence reads: CASSLTGLNQPQHF. DNA for the CDR3: TGTGCCAGCAGTCTTACAGGGTTGAATCAGCCCCAGCATTTT.

The chain links TRBV27 to TRBJ2-7, with D possibly matching TRBD2 (5 bases). The CDR3 spans 18 residues. Germline V gene data show CDR1 as MNHEY and CDR2 as SMNVEV (reference sequence). Trimming removed 5 bases from V and 0 bases from J, with 23 bases in between. The CDR3 sequence is CASSPIQRTESSSYEQYF. For the CDR3, the DNA is TGTGCCAGCAGTCCGATACAGCGGACGGAATCAAGCTCCTACGAGCAGTACTTC.

This sequence joins TRBV18 and TRBJ1-2; D is perhaps TRBD1 (6 bases). CDR1 is KGHSH and CDR2 is LQKENI in the germline V gene. V was pared by 2 bases and J by 7 bases, with 17 bases between. The CDR3 sequence is 15 residues long. The CDR3 DNA sequence: TGTGCCAGCTCACCAATGGCAGGGGCGGATCGTGGCTACACCTTC. Amino acids: CASSPMAGADRGYTF.

The rearrangement joins TRBV2 to TRBJ2-5; 9 bases are shared with TRBD1. CDR3 length equals 14 residues. V was pared by 4 bases and J by 2 bases, with 2 bases of the junction left unmatched. Germline V gene sequence: CDR1 SNHLY, CDR2 FYNNEI. In DNA, the CDR3 is TGTGCCAGCAGTGTGGACAGGGGTCAAGAGACCCAGTACTTC. Its protein is CASSVDRGQETQYF.

The chain links TRBV12-5 to TRBJ2-7, with a possible D match to TRBD2 (7 bases). V was pared by 5 bases and J by 6 bases, with 17 bases between. This CDR3 spans 14 amino acids. In germline, CDR1 is LGHNT, CDR2 FRNRAP. In DNA form, the CDR3 reads TGTGCTAGTGGTCCCGGTAGGGGGGGAAGCGAGCAGTACTTC. It translates to CASGPGRGGSEQYF.

This chain joins TRBV19 and TRBJ2-7; TRBD2 agrees at 9 bases. Germline lookup yields CDR1 LNHDA and CDR2 SQIVND (reference sequence). J was trimmed by 3 bases and V by 2 bases; bases with no gene match: 5. The CDR3 extends over 15 amino acids. The CDR3 protein is CASSIQAGGYYEQYF. The CDR3 DNA is TGTGCCAGTAGTATACAAGCGGGAGGATACTACGAGCAGTACTTC.

The sample holds a few counts of this clone. The rearrangement links TRBV5-1 to TRBJ1-6, with unresolved D. The length of the CDR3 is 14 residues. Germline V gives CDR1 SGHRS, CDR2 YFSETQ. Trimming cost V 2 bases and J 7 bases, with 10 bases left between them. The CDR3 nucleotides are TGCGCCAGCAGCTTCAAGCAGGCGAATTCACCCCTCCACTTT. This encodes CASSFKQANSPLHF.

The chain joins TRBV3-1 (or the pseudogene TRBV3-2) to TRBJ1-2; D possibly corresponds to TRBD1 (5 bases). The ends were cut back, 4 bases at V and 8 bases at J, with 14 bases in the middle. Germline V gene data show CDR1 as LGHDT and CDR2 as YNNKEL (reference sequence). This CDR3 has 13 residues. In nucleotides, the CDR3 is TGTGCCAGCAGCCCATCAGGGATAAGAGGCTACACCTTC. Amino acid sequence: CASSPSGIRGYTF.

The genes are TRBV6-4 and TRBJ2-1; the match to TRBD2 covers 8 bases. Germline V gene data show CDR1 as MRHNA and CDR2 as SNTAGT. J was trimmed by 1 base and V by 1 base; bases with no gene match: 12. This CDR3 is 19 amino acids long. CDR3 in amino acids: CASSDFERESYRSYNEQFF. CDR3 nucleotide sequence: TGTGCCAGCAGTGACTTTGAGCGGGAGTCCTATAGGTCCTACAATGAGCAGTTCTTC.

This clone was seen only a few times. The chain links TRBV18 to TRBJ1-4; 7 nucleotides align to TRBD1. Trimming at V came to 6 bases and at J to 5 bases, leaving 3 bases not matched to a gene. Germline V lookup: CDR1 KGHSH, CDR2 LQKENI. This CDR3 spans 13 amino acids. As DNA, the CDR3 is TGTGCCAGCTCGGGGACAGTGAATGAAAAACTGTTTTTT. Residues: CASSGTVNEKLFF.